These 21 T cell receptor beta chains came from one sample sequenced in a study of T cells after posttransplantation cyclophosphamide. A marrow graft followed busulfan-fludarabine conditioning, with cyclophosphamide on days +3 and +4. The assay was immunoSEQ multiplex PCR, and TCRdb's table has in-frame clones only and misses some. The top ten clones hold 2% to 3% of a sample with about 43,000 clones, around 91% of them seen once. The sequenced sample was PBMCs, obtained around 67 days after allogeneic stem cell transplant with posttransplant cyclophosphamide. The receptors were sampled from a male patient aged 55 to 70 who received an allogeneic stem cell transplant from a related donor and was CMV-positive. Part of the T cells may come from the graft donor.

The genes are TRBV2 and TRBJ2-7; a possible D gene is TRBD1 (5 bases). V was trimmed by 8 bases and J by 5 bases, leaving 13 bases between them. Germline V gene data show CDR1 as SNHLY and CDR2 as FYNNEI. The CDR3 is 12 amino acids. CDR3 DNA: TGTGCCAGCGGGCCCAGGGCGAACGAGCAGTACTTC. This translates into CASGPRANEQYF.

The gene calls are TRBV10-3 and TRBJ2-4, with 9 bases identical to TRBD1. This CDR3 is built from 15 residues. V lost 6 bases to trimming and J lost 8 bases; unmatched junction nucleotides: 11. Per the germline V gene, CDR1 is ENHRY and CDR2 is SYGVKD. This chain's CDR3 is CAIRGDRAGWDIQYF. In nucleotides, the CDR3 is TGTGCCATCAGGGGGGACAGGGCCGGTTGGGACATTCAGTACTTC.

This chain links TRBV19 with TRBJ2-4; TRBD1 aligns across 8 bases. The trim removed 4 bases at V and 6 bases at J, leaving 2 bases unmatched. The V gene's germline CDR1 is LNHDA and CDR2 SQIVND (reference sequence). The CDR3 contains 13 residues. DNA of the CDR3: TGTGCCAGTAGTACCGGACAGGGAAACATTCAGTACTTC. The encoded protein is CASSTGQGNIQYF. The variable domain in full, completed from reference TRBV19 and TRBJ2-4, reads DGGITQSPKYLFRKEGQNVTLSCEQNLNHDAMYWYRQDPGQGLRLIYYSQIVNDFQKGDIAEGYSVSREKKESFPLTVTSAQKNPTAFYLCASSTGQGNIQYFGAGTRLSVL.

This chain joins TRBV7-9 and TRBJ2-1; 8 bases fit TRBD2. The V gene end was trimmed by 0 bases and the J gene end by 6 bases; junction bases not matched to a gene: 4. This CDR3 spans 15 amino acids. Germline-derived CDR1 and CDR2 are SEHNR and FQNEAQ (reference sequence). This CDR3 reads CASSLAWGTSNEQFF. The CDR3, as DNA: TGTGCCAGCAGCTTAGCGTGGGGGACTAGCAATGAGCAGTTCTTC.

The chain recombines TRBV27 with TRBJ2-7; D not certain. This CDR3 has 15 residues. CDR1 and CDR2 from the germline V gene are MNHEY and SMNVEV (reference sequence). Trimming shortened V by 0 bases and J by 3 bases, and 12 bases separated the two germline ends. CDR3 in DNA: TGTGCCAGCAGTTTATCTCCCCGGTCCATCTACGAGCAGTACTTC. Translating gives CASSLSPRSIYEQYF.

The DNA for the CDR3 is TGTGCCAGCAGTTACGGGGCTGCAACTAATGAAAAACTGTTTTTT. Translated, it gives CASSYGAATNEKLFF. The chain couples TRBV6-5 to TRBJ1-4; D perhaps matches TRBD1 (5 bases). CDR3 size: 15 residues. Trimming shortened V by 2 bases and J by 0 bases, and 7 bases separated the two germline ends. Per germline, CDR1 MNHEY and CDR2 SVGAGI.

V gene TRBV18 combines with J gene TRBJ2-3, with 8 bases aligning to TRBD2. V shed 4 bases and J 2 bases; nucleotides not matched to a gene: 5. This CDR3 contains 15 residues. CDR1 and CDR2 from the germline V gene are KGHSH and LQKENI. The CDR3 bases are TGTGCCAGCTCACTCCGGGGGGGTAACACAGATACGCAGTATTTT. Amino acids: CASSLRGGNTDTQYF. The entire variable domain, with the rest obtained from reference TRBV18 and TRBJ2-3, is as follows: NAGVMQNPRHLVRRRGQEARLRCSPMKGHSHVYWYRQLPEEGLKFMVYLQKENIIDESGMPKERFSAEFPKEGPSILRIQQVVRGDSAAYFCASSLRGGNTDTQYFGPGTRLTVL.

V is TRBV5-4 and J is TRBJ2-5; possibly TRBD2 for D (5 bases). The germline gives CDR1 SGHNT, CDR2 YYREEE (reference sequence). This CDR3 contains 13 residues. Trimming shortened V by 1 base and J by 4 bases, and 8 bases separated the two germline ends. The chain's CDR3 is CASSLIEGETQYF. The CDR3 nucleotides read TGTGCCAGCAGCTTGATCGAGGGAGAGACCCAGTACTTC.

Worth noting for this clone: Other DNA sequences in this specimen translate into the identical CDR3. The chain combines TRBV27 with TRBJ2-5, with D possibly being TRBD1 (5 bases). The CDR3 consists of 13 residues. Looked up from germline, CDR1 is MNHEY and CDR2 is SMNVEV (reference sequence). V shed 3 bases and J shed 4 bases, with 9 bases lying between them. The CDR3 nucleotides read TGTGCCAGCAGTTTTGGGCAGGGAGAGACCCAGTACTTC. Amino acids: CASSFGQGETQYF.

The CDR3 here is CATSSNRDFTDTQYF. The CDR3 nucleotides read TGTGCCACCAGCAGTAACCGGGACTTCACAGATACGCAGTATTTT. The rearrangement uses TRBV15 and TRBJ2-3, with TRBD2 as a possible D gene (6 bases). Trimming stripped 3 bases from V and 2 bases from J, with 12 bases between. Germline V gene sequence: CDR1 LNHNV, CDR2 YYDKDF (reference sequence). The CDR3 runs 15 residues.

This chain joins TRBV6-5 and TRBJ2-1; weak D call: TRBD2 (5 bases). CDR1 and CDR2 (germline): MNHEY, SVGAGI. This CDR3 is 13 amino acids long. The germline V and J ends were trimmed by 7 bases and 3 bases, with 10 bases remaining between them. As DNA, the CDR3 is TGTGCCAGCACACGGGGTAGCTACAATGAGCAGTTCTTC. Translation gives CASTRGSYNEQFF.

The genes are TRBV4-2 and TRBJ2-1; 9 bases are shared with TRBD2. Germline trimming cut 1 base from V and 8 bases from J; bases unmatched to any gene: 3. CDR3 size: 14 residues. The germline V gene encodes CDR1 LGHNA and CDR2 YNFKEQ. This CDR3 is CASSQGTSAHEQFF. CDR3 coding DNA: TGTGCCAGCAGCCAAGGGACTAGCGCGCATGAGCAGTTCTTC.

The rearrangement joins TRBV5-1 to TRBJ1-2, with D hard to call. V was trimmed by 0 bases and J by 2 bases, leaving 8 bases between them. This CDR3 is 14 amino acids long. CDR1 and CDR2 (germline): SGHRS, YFSETQ. CDR3 amino acids: CASSLGGENYGYTF. In nucleotides, the CDR3 is TGCGCCAGCAGCTTGGGCGGGGAGAACTATGGCTACACCTTC.

This rearrangement joins TRBV14 to TRBJ2-3; unclear D gene. The CDR3 has 15 amino acids. V was shortened by 2 bases and J by 3 bases, with 12 bases between the two germline ends. CDR1 is SGHDN, CDR2 FVKESK, per germline. CDR3 region: CASSQFDIWTDTQYF. For the CDR3, the DNA is TGTGCCAGCAGCCAATTCGACATTTGGACAGATACGCAGTATTTT. The variable domain in full, completed from reference TRBV14 and TRBJ2-3, reads EAGVTQFPSHSVIEKGQTVTLRCDPISGHDNLYWYRRVMGKEIKFLLHFVKESKQDESGMPNNRFLAERTGGTYSTLKVQPAELEDSGVYFCASSQFDIWTDTQYFGPGTRLTVL.

CDR3 sequence: CASSQVSTPGSSGNTIYF. The CDR3 nucleotides read TGTGCCAGCAGCCAAGTTAGCACCCCCGGAAGCTCTGGAAACACCATATATTTT. The chain carries TRBV4-2 and TRBJ1-3, with D uncertain. The CDR3 contains 18 residues. V was cut by 1 base and J by 0 bases, with 16 bases left in between. CDR1 and CDR2 from the germline V gene are LGHNA and YNFKEQ.

This clone turned up a few times. V is TRBV5-4 and J is TRBJ2-7; possibly TRBD1 for D (6 bases). CDR1 and CDR2 from the germline V gene are SGHNT and YYREEE (reference sequence). The CDR3 is 15 amino acids. V gave up 2 bases and J gave up 3 bases, with 15 bases separating them. The CDR3 region has the DNA TGTGCCAGCAGCTTAGGACAGACGTCTAACTACGAGCAGTACTTC. Amino acid sequence: CASSLGQTSNYEQYF.

This clone was picked up one time. This sequence joins TRBV6-1 and TRBJ2-7; D could derive from TRBD1 or TRBD2 (5 bases each). CDR1 is MNHNS, CDR2 SASEGT, per germline. The V and J ends lost 1 base and 7 bases respectively, with 11 bases between them. The CDR3 contains 13 residues. CDR3 DNA: TGTGCCAGCAGTGAAGACGTGTGGGGGGAGCAGTACGTC. Amino acids: CASSEDVWGEQYV.

J is TRBJ2-2 and V is TRBV10-3; tentatively, D is TRBD2 (6 bases). Germline lookup yields CDR1 ENHRY and CDR2 SYGVKD. CDR3 size: 14 residues. The V gene lost 6 bases and the J gene lost 6 bases, with 14 bases spanning the gap. The CDR3: CAISDGGTPGELFF. The CDR3 region has the DNA TGTGCCATCAGCGACGGGGGTACCCCCGGGGAGCTGTTTTTT.

The chain carries TRBV4-1 and TRBJ2-3; a possible D gene is TRBD2 (7 bases). CDR1 MGHRA and CDR2 YSYEKL come from the germline V gene. V was shortened by 3 bases and J by 3 bases, with 19 bases between the two germline ends. CDR3 length: 17 amino acids. The CDR3 reads CASSHIGGGGRTDTQYF. The CDR3 bases are TGCGCCAGCAGCCATATAGGAGGCGGGGGCAGAACAGATACGCAGTATTTT.

The chain links TRBV11-3 to TRBJ1-1, with D possibly matching TRBD1 (5 bases). The CDR3 sequence is 16 residues long. V gave up 1 base and J gave up 4 bases, with 16 bases separating them. Germline V gene lookup returns CDR1 SGHNT and CDR2 YENEEA. This CDR3 reads CASSLGGQGLSTEAFF. CDR3 sequence (DNA): TGTGCCAGCAGCTTAGGAGGTCAGGGTCTATCCACTGAAGCTTTCTTT.

The chain is built from TRBV7-2 and TRBJ1-5, with D tentatively TRBD1 (5 bases). The CDR3 consists of 15 residues. CDR1 is SGHTA and CDR2 is FQGNSA in the germline V gene. Trimming removed 0 bases from V and 4 bases from J, with 10 bases in between. CDR3: CASSLAGHNNQPQHF. The CDR3 DNA follows: TGTGCCAGCAGCTTAGCGGGGCATAATAATCAGCCCCAGCATTTT.